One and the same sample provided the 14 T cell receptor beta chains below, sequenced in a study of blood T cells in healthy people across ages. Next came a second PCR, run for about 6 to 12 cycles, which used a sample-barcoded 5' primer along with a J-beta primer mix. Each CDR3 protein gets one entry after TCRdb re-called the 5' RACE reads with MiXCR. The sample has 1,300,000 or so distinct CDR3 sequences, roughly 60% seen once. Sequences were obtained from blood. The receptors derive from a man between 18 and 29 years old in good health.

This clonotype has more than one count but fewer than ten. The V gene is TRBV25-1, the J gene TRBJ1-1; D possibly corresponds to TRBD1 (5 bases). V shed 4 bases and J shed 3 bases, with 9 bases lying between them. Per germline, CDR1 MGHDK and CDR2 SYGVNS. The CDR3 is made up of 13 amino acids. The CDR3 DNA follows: TGTGCCAGCAGTGCGACAGATTACACTGAAGCTTTCTTT. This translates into CASSATDYTEAFF.

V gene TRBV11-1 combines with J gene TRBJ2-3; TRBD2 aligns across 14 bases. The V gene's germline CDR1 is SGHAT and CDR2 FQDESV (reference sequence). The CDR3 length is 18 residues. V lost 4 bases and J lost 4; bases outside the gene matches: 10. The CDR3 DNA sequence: TGTGCCAGCAGCTCCCCAAGGGGACTAGCGGGAGTTCCAGATACGCAGTATTTT. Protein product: CASSSPRGLAGVPDTQYF.

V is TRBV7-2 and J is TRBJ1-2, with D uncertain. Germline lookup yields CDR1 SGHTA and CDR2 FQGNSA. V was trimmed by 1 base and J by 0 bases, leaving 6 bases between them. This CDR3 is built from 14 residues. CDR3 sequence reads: CASSLEHTNYGYTF. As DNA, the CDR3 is TGTGCCAGCAGCTTAGAACACACTAACTATGGCTACACCTTC.

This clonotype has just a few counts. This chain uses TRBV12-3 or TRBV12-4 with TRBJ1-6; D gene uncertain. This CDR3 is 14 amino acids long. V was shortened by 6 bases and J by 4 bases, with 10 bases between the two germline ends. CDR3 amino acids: CASSPPGYNSPLHF. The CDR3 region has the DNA TGTGCCAGCAGCCCTCCGGGGTATAATTCACCCCTCCACTTT.

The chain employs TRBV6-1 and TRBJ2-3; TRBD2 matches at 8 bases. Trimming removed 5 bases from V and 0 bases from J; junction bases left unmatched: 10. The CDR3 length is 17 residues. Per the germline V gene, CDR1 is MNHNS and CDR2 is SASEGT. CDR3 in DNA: TGTGCCAGCAGTCCGAACGGGGGGGGCCGGAGCACAGATACGCAGTATTTT. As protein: CASSPNGGGRSTDTQYF.

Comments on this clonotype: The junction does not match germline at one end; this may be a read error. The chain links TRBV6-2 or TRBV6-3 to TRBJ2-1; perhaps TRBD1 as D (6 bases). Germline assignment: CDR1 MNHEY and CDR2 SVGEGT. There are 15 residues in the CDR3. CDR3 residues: CACSYRPWTDNEQFF. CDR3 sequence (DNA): TGTGCCTGCAGTTACCGCCCGTGGACAGATAATGAGCAGTTCTTC.

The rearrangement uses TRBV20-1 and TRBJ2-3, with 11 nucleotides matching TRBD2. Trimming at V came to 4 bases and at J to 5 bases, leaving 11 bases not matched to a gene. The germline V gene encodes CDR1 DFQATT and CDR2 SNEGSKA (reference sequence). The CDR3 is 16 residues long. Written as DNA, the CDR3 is TGCAGTGCTAAGGCTTCGACTAGCGGGGTAATAGATACGCAGTATTTT. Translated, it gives CSAKASTSGVIDTQYF.

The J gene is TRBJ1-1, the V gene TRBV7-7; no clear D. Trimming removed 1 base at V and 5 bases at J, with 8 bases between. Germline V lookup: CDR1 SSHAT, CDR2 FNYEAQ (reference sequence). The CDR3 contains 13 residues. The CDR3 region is CASSLEWRTEAFF. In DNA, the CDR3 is TGTGCCAGCAGCTTAGAATGGCGGACTGAAGCTTTCTTT. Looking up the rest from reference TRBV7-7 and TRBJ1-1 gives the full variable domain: GAGVSQSPRYKVTKRGQDVTLRCDPISSHATLYWYQQALGQGPEFLTYFNYEAQPDKSGLPSDRFSAERPEGSISTLTIQRTEQRDSAMYRCASSLEWRTEAFFGQGTRLTVV.

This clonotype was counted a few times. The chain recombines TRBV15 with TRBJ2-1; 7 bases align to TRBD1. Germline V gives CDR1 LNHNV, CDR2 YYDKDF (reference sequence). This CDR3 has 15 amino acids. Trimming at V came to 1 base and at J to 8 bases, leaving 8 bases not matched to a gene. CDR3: CATSRGLRGGDEQFF. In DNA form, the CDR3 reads TGTGCCACCAGCAGAGGCTTGCGAGGGGGCGATGAGCAGTTCTTC.

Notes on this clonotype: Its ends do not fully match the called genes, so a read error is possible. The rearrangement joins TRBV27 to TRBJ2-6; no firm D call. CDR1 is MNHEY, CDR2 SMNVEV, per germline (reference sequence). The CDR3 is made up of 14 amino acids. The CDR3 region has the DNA TGTGCCGGCAGTCTAGGGTCGGGGGCCAACGTCCTGACTTTC. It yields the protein CAGSLGSGANVLTF.

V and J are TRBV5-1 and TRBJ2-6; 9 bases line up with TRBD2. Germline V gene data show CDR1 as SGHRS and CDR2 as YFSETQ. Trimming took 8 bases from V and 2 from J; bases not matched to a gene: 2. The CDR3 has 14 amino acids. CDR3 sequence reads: CASRTSAGANVLTF. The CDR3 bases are TGCGCCAGTAGGACTAGCGCTGGGGCCAACGTCCTGACTTTC.

The chain's CDR3 is CASRSFSGTDTQYF. Here the CDR3 DNA reads TGTGCCAGCAGGTCCTTTAGTGGCACAGATACGCAGTATTTT. This chain connects TRBV27 to TRBJ2-3, with D hard to call. This CDR3 has 14 amino acids. CDR1 and CDR2 from the germline V gene are MNHEY and SMNVEV (reference sequence). V was clipped by 6 bases and J by 1 base, with 11 bases between them.

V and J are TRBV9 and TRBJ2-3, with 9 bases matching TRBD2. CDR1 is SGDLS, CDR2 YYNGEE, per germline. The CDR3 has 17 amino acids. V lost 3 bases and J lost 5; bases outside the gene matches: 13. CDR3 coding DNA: TGTGCCAGCAGCGCCTTCTTAATAGCGGGGGAGGGAGATACGCAGTATTTT. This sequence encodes CASSAFLIAGEGDTQYF.

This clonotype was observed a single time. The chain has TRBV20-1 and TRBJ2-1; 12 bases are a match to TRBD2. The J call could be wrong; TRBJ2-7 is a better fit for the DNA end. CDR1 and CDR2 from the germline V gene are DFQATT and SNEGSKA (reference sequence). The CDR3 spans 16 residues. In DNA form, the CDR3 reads TGCAGTGCTAGAGCACTGACTAGCGGGGGATACAATGAGCAGTACTTC. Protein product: CSARALTSGGYNEQYF.